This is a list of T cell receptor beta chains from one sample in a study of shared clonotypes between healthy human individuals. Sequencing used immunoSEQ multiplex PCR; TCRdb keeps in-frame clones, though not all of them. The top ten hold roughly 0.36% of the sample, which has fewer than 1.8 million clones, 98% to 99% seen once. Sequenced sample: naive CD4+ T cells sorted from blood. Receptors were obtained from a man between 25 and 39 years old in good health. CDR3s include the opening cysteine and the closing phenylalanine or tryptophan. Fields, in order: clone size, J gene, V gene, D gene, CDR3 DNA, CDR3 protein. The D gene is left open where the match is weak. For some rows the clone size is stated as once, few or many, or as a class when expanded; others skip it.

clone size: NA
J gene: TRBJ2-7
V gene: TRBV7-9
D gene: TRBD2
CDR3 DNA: TGTGCCAGCAGCCGACCCGCCGGGACTACACTTTACGAGCAGTACTTC
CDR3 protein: CASSRPAGTTLYEQYF

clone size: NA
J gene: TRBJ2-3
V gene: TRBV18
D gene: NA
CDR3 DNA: TGTGCCAGCTCACTTCTAACACCCCGGGACCGCCGGGAGACAGATACGCAGTATTTT
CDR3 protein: CASSLLTPRDRRETDTQYF

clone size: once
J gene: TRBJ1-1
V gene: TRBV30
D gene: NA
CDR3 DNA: TGTGCCTGGAGTGTAGGGGGACGCACTGAAGCTTTCTTT
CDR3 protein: CAWSVGGRTEAFF

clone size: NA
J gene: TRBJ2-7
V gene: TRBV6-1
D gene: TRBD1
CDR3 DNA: TGTGCCAGCAGCCCGGGACAGTTTCGCACCGAGCAGTACTTC
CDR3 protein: CASSPGQFRTEQYF

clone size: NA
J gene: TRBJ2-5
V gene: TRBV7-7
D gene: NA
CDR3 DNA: TGTGCTAGCAGCTTCCAAATGGGTAGCGGCCAAGAGACCCAGTACTTC
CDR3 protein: CASSFQMGSGQETQYF

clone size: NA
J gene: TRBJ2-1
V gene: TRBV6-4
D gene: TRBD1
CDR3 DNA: TGTGCCAGCAGCTACAGGGGGCCCTACAATGAGCAGTTCTTC
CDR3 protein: CASSYRGPYNEQFF

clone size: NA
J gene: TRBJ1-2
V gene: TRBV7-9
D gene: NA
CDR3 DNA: TGTGCCAGCAGCACAAGTTGGGACCGCTATGGCTACACCTTC
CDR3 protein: CASSTSWDRYGYTF

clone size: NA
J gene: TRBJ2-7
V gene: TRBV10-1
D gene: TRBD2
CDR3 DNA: TGCGCCAGCAGTGAGTCGGCTAGCGGCTTCTACGAGCAGTACTTC
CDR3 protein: CASSESASGFYEQYF

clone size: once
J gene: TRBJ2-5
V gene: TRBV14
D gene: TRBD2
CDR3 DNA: TGTGCCAGCAGCCAAGACCGGGGGAGGGCGGAAGAGACCCAGTACTTC
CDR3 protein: CASSQDRGRAEETQYF

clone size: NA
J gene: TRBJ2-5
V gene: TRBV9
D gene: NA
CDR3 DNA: TGTGCCAGCAGCCCTCTTAACGGAGCCCAGTACTTC
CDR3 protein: CASSPLNGAQYF

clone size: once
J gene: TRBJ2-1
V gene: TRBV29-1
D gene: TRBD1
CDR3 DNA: TGCAGCACCCCGGGACAGGGTTTCTACAATGAGCAGTTCTTC
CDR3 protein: CSTPGQGFYNEQFF

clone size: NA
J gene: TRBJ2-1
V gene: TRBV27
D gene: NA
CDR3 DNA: NA
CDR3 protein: CASSLGTSGRFYNEQFF

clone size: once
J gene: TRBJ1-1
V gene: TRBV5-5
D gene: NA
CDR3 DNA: TGTGCCAGCAGCGGATCGACAGGGAACACTGAAGCTTTCTTT
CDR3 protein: CASSGSTGNTEAFF

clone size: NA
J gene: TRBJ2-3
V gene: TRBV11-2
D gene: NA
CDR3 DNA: TGTGCCAGCAGCTTAGATCGGGGCGGGGTTAGCACAGATACGCAGTATTTT
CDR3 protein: CASSLDRGGVSTDTQYF

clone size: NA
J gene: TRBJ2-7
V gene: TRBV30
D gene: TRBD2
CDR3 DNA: TGTGCCTGGAGTATAGGTAGCGGGAGAGACGAGCAGTACTTC
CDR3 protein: CAWSIGSGRDEQYF

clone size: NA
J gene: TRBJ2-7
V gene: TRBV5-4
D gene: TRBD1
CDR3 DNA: TGTGCCAGCAGCTTTACTGACAGGGGGCAATACGAGCAGTACTTC
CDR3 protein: CASSFTDRGQYEQYF

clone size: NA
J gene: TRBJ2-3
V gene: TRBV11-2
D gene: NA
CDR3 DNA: TGTGCCAGCAGCTTGGCCCCAACAGGGGATACGCAGTATTTT
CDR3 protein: CASSLAPTGDTQYF

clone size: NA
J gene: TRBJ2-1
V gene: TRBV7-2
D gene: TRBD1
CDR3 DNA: TGTGCCAGCAGCCACAACGTCGGACAGGGAATGTCAAATGAGCAGTTCTTC
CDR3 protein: CASSHNVGQGMSNEQFF

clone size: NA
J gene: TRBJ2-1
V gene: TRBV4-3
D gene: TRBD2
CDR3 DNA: TGCGCCAGCAGCCTATTACTAGCGGGAGTTAACAATGAGCAGTTCTTC
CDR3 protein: CASSLLLAGVNNEQFF

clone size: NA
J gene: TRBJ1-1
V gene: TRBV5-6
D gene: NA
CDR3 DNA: TGTGCCAGCAGCTTAGGACAGCGTGAAGCTTTCTTT
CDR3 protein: CASSLGQREAFF

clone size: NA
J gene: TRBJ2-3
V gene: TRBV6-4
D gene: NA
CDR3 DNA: TGTGCCAGCAGTGAGTCATCTAGGGGGACCACAGATACGCAGTATTTT
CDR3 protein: CASSESSRGTTDTQYF

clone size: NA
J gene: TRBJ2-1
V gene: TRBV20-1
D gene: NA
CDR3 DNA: TGCAGTGCTAGAGAACCCCAGCAGTTCTTC
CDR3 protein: CSAREPQQFF

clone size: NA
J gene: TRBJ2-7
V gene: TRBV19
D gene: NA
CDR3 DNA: TGTGCCAGTAGTATAACAGCGGAAACTTACGAGCAGTACTTC
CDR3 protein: CASSITAETYEQYF

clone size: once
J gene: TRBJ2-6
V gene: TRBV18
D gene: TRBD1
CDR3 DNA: TGTGCCAGCTCACCCGCCGGGACAGAGCCCTTTGCTGGGGCCAACGTCCTGACTTTC
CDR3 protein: CASSPAGTEPFAGANVLTF

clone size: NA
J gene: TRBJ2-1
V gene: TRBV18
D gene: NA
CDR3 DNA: TGTGCCAGCTCAAGGGACGGATCCTACAATGAGCAGTTCTTC
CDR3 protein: CASSRDGSYNEQFF

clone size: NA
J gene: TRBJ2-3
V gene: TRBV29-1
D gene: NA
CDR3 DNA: TGCAGCGTTGTCTTGCGATACACAGATACGCAGTATTTT
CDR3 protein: CSVVLRYTDTQYF

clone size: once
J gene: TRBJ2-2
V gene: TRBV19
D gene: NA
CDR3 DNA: TGTGCCAGTACGCGGAACACCGGGGAGCTGTTTTTT
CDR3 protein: CASTRNTGELFF

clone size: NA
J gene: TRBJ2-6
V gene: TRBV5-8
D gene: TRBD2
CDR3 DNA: TGTGCCAGCAGCTTAGCGGGAGCTGGGGCCAACGTCCTGACTTTC
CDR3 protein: CASSLAGAGANVLTF

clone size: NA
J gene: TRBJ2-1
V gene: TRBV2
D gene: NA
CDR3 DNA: TGTGCCAGCAGTGAAGCGCTCCCCGTCTTC
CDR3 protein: CASSEALPVF

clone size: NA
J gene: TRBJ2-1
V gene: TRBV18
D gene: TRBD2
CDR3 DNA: TGTGCCAGCACTGGACTAGCGGGAGGAAGTTCCTACAATGAGCAGTTCTTC
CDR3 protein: CASTGLAGGSSYNEQFF

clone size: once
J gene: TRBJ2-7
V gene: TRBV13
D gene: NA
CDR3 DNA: TGTGCCAGCAGCTTAGTAGGGGACGCCACCCTCCACGAGCAGTACTTC
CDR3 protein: CASSLVGDATLHEQYF

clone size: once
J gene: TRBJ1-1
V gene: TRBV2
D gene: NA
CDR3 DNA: TGTGCCAGCAGTGAATGGGGCAGCATGAACACTGAAGCTTTCTTT
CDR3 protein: CASSEWGSMNTEAFF

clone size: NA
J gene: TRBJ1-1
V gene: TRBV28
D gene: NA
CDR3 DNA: TGTGCCAGCAGCTCCCCGGGGAACACTGAAGCTTTCTTT
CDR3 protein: CASSSPGNTEAFF

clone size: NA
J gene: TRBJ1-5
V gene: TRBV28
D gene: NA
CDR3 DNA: TGTGCCAGCAGTGAGCTACAGGGCCCCCGGGGACAGCCCCAGCATTTT
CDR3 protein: CASSELQGPRGQPQHF

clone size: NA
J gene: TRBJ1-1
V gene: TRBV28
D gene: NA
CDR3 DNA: TGTGCCAGCAGTTCTACAGGGCCCCCCGGTTCTATGGCTTTCTTT
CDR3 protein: CASSSTGPPGSMAFF

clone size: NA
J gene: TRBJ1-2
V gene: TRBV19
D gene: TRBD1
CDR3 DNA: TGTGCCAGTACCCCCCAGGGGGAGGGTTATGGCTACACCTTC
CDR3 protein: CASTPQGEGYGYTF

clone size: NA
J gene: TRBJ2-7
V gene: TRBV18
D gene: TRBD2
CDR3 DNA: TGTGCCAGCTCAAGACTAGCGTCCTCCTCCTACGAGCAGTACTTC
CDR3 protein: CASSRLASSSYEQYF

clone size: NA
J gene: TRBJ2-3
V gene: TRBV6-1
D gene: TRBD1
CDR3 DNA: TGTGCCACCTTAAACAGGGGGGGCACAGATACGCAGTATTTT
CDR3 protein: CATLNRGGTDTQYF

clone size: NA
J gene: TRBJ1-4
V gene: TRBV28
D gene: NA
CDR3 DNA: TGTGCCAGCAGTGCAACTAATGAAAAACTGTTTTTT
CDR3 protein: CASSATNEKLFF

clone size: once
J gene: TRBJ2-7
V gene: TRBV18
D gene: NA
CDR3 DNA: TGTGCCAGCTCTCCCGCGGGTCCCTACGAGCAGTACTTC
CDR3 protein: CASSPAGPYEQYF

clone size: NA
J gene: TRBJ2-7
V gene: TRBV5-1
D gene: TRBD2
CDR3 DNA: TGCGCCAGCAGCTCAGAGGGCCCGGGGGGCTCCTACGAGCAGTACTTC
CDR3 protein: CASSSEGPGGSYEQYF

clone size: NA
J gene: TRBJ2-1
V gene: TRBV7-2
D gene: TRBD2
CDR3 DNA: TGTGCCAGCAGCTTAGCAGGGCGGGAGTGGTTCTTC
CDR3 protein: CASSLAGREWFF